The 22 T cell receptor beta chains listed next were all sequenced from one sample in a study of identical twins. From the 5' RACE reads, TCRdb called clonotypes with MiXCR, one entry per CDR3 protein. This sample has some 1,600,000 distinct CDR3 sequences, with less than 40% found just once. The sample taken for sequencing was cord blood. Receptors were obtained from a newborn girl in good health.

The chain recombines TRBV6-5 with TRBJ1-6, with 7 bases aligning to TRBD1. The CDR3 covers 13 residues. J was trimmed by 8 bases and V by 7 bases; bases with no gene match: 5. Germline V gives CDR1 MNHEY, CDR2 SVGAGI. For the CDR3, the DNA is TGTGCCAGCACCTACAGGGGCCATTCACCCCTCCACTTT. This sequence encodes CASTYRGHSPLHF.

The chain employs TRBV3-1 and TRBJ2-1; no clear D. Trimming took off 10 bases at V and 7 bases at J, with 5 bases between the two ends. Germline-derived CDR1 and CDR2 are LGHDT and YNNKEL (reference sequence). The CDR3 contains 9 residues. The CDR3: CATLNEQFF. CDR3 in DNA: TGTGCCACGCTAAATGAGCAGTTCTTC.

This chain links TRBV21-1 with TRBJ1-3; the table's D call, TRBD1, was not checked against the DNA. TRBV21-1 is flagged as a pseudogene. This CDR3 has 17 residues. CDR3 region: CASSNGVDRGDGNTIYF. CDR3 nucleotides: TGTGCCAGCAGCAACGGTGTCGACAGGGGGGACGGAAACACCATATATTTT.

The genes are TRBV27 and TRBJ1-1; TRBD1 is a possible D gene (5 bases). The CDR3 has 13 amino acids. The V and J ends lost 5 bases and 4 bases respectively, with 11 bases between them. Germline V CDR1 and CDR2: MNHEY, SMNVEV (reference sequence). The CDR3 bases are TGTGCCAGCAGTCCGCGGGGGATCACTGAAGCTTTCTTT. Translating it yields CASSPRGITEAFF.

This clonotype was counted many times. The chain links TRBV20-1 to TRBJ2-3, with TRBD2 identical over 7 bases. The CDR3 is made up of 15 amino acids. CDR1 and CDR2 from the germline V gene are DFQATT and SNEGSKA (reference sequence). The V segment lost 3 bases and the J segment 2 bases; nucleotides outside the gene matches: 8. CDR3 DNA: TGCAGTGCTAGCCCCGGGAGCGGGGTCACAGATACGCAGTATTTT. Residues: CSASPGSGVTDTQYF.

The chain has TRBV11-2 and TRBJ2-1, with 11 bases fitting TRBD2. The V segment lost 5 bases and the J segment 6 bases; nucleotides outside the gene matches: 6. Germline values: CDR1 SGHAT, CDR2 FQNNGV. The CDR3 runs to 15 residues. The CDR3 here is CASSAGLAAFNEQFF. CDR3 in DNA: TGTGCCAGCAGCGCGGGACTAGCGGCCTTCAATGAGCAGTTCTTC.

V is TRBV2 and J is TRBJ2-1, with 8 bases matching TRBD1. J gave up 6 bases and V 0 bases, and 1 base lay outside the gene matches. The CDR3 covers 14 residues. Per the germline V gene, CDR1 is SNHLY and CDR2 is FYNNEI. The CDR3 region has the DNA TGTGCCAGCAGTGAAGCCACAGGGGGCAATGAGCAGTTCTTC. Protein product: CASSEATGGNEQFF.

The rearrangement joins TRBV6-5 to TRBJ2-3; 8 bases are a match to TRBD2. V lost 0 bases and J lost 5; bases outside the gene matches: 7. CDR1 and CDR2 from the germline V gene are MNHEY and SVGAGI. The CDR3 covers 16 residues. CDR3 protein: CASSYSASGLVDTQYF. CDR3 coding DNA: TGTGCCAGCAGTTACTCAGCTAGCGGGCTTGTAGATACGCAGTATTTT.

The genes are TRBV7-9 and TRBJ2-7; D not certain. The CDR3 has 15 residues. Germline V CDR1 and CDR2: SEHNR, FQNEAQ (reference sequence). V was clipped by 5 bases and J by 3 bases, with 17 bases between them. CDR3 protein: CASSPSTGFHYEQYF. Written as DNA, the CDR3 is TGTGCCAGCAGCCCTAGTACGGGTTTCCACTACGAGCAGTACTTC. Full variable domain (outside the CDR3, taken from reference TRBV7-9 and TRBJ2-7): DTGVSQNPRHKITKRGQNVTFRCDPISEHNRLYWYRQTLGQGPEFLTYFQNEAQLEKSRLLSDRFSAERPKGSFSTLEIQRTEQGDSAMYLCASSPSTGFHYEQYFGPGTRLTVT.

In its sample, this clonotype was seen a few times. V usage is TRBV9 and J usage is TRBJ1-2; D unclear. The germline CDR1 and CDR2 sequences are SGDLS and YYNGEE. The CDR3 is 14 residues long. V lost 6 bases and J lost 3, with 15 bases in between. Here the CDR3 reads CASTPQAVDYGYTF. CDR3 in DNA: TGTGCCAGCACTCCCCAAGCGGTAGACTATGGCTACACCTTC.

With respect to this clonotype: A much larger clone is a single base away; this may be a read error. V and J are TRBV10-3 and TRBJ1-2, with D possibly being TRBD1 (5 bases). Germline V lookup: CDR1 ENHRY, CDR2 SYGVKD. The CDR3 loop spans 15 amino acids. The CDR3: CATSELDTANYGYTF. Here the CDR3 DNA reads TGTGCCACCAGTGAGCTGGACACAGCTAACTATGGCTACACCTTC.

The V call is TRBV12-3 or TRBV12-4, the J call TRBJ2-1; D gene unclear. Between the trimmed V and J ends, which lost 5 bases and 10 bases, there was a span of 15 bases. The CDR3 loop spans 13 amino acids. The CDR3 DNA sequence: TGTGCCAGCAGTCCCACCCTAGGCGACGAGCAGTTCTTC. Translation gives CASSPTLGDEQFF.

The rearrangement uses TRBV5-1 and TRBJ1-5; possible D gene TRBD1, 6 bases. Trimming took 3 bases from V and 2 from J, leaving 12 bases between them. CDR3 length equals 15 residues. The germline V gene encodes CDR1 SGHRS and CDR2 YFSETQ. The CDR3 DNA is TGCGCCAGCAGCTGGGGGACACCAGGCAATCAGCCCCAGCATTTT. Translated, it gives CASSWGTPGNQPQHF.

A remark on this clonotype: The junction does not match germline at one end; this may be a read error. This chain links TRBV20-1 with TRBJ2-3; 7 bases match TRBD2. The CDR3 sequence is 14 residues long. Germline CDR1 and CDR2: DFQATT and SNEGSKA (reference sequence). The DNA of the CDR3 is TGCAGTGCTATGGCGGGAGTGGGCACAGATATGCAGTATTTT. Its protein is CSAMAGVGTDMQYF.

The chain uses TRBV27 and TRBJ2-5, with D possibly called TRBD1 or TRBD2 (7 bases each). The DNA end is a closer match to TRBJ2-7, so the J assignment may be wrong. CDR1 MNHEY and CDR2 SMNVEV come from the germline V gene (reference sequence). CDR3 length equals 16 residues. The CDR3 loop reads CASSLYLGRGHVEQYF. The CDR3 DNA reads TGTGCCAGCAGTTTATATCTGGGGAGGGGGCATGTCGAGCAGTACTTC.

This clonotype was counted between two and nine times. The V and J genes are TRBV20-1 and TRBJ2-5, with TRBD2 as a possible D gene (5 bases). CDR1 and CDR2 from the germline V gene are DFQATT and SNEGSKA (reference sequence). The CDR3 totals 13 residues. The V gene lost 1 base and the J gene lost 4 bases, with 10 bases spanning the gap. The CDR3: CSARAGWGETQYF. In DNA, the CDR3 is TGCAGTGCTAGAGCGGGGTGGGGAGAGACCCAGTACTTC.

This CDR3 is CATSRQDTEAFF. The CDR3 nucleotides are TGTGCCACCAGCAGACAGGACACTGAAGCTTTCTTT. The V gene is TRBV15, the J gene TRBJ1-1; no clear D gene. V lost 2 bases and J 3 bases, leaving 4 bases between the germline ends. Germline assignment: CDR1 LNHNV and CDR2 YYDKDF (reference sequence). This CDR3 comprises 12 residues.

This clonotype was detected only a few times. V gene TRBV7-9 combines with J gene TRBJ1-1; 12 positions match TRBD1. The trim removed 6 bases at V and 2 bases at J, leaving 7 bases unmatched. The germline V gene encodes CDR1 SEHNR and CDR2 FQNEAQ (reference sequence). This CDR3 is 16 amino acids long. The chain's CDR3 is CASRFRDRGLNTEAFF. In DNA form, the CDR3 reads TGTGCCAGCAGGTTCCGGGACAGGGGGCTTAACACTGAAGCTTTCTTT.

Here the CDR3 DNA reads TGTGCTAGTGGTTTGCGGCTAGCGGGAGTCTACAATGAGCAGTTCTTC. Residues: CASGLRLAGVYNEQFF. The chain is built from TRBV12-5 and TRBJ2-1, with TRBD2 identical over 10 bases. V gave up 2 bases and J gave up 3 bases; unmatched junction bases: 4. The germline gives CDR1 LGHNT, CDR2 FRNRAP. The CDR3 length is 16 residues.

This chain uses TRBV11-2 with TRBJ2-5, with 9 bases aligning to TRBD2. The tail of the sequence fits TRBJ2-7 better, so the J call may be wrong. The CDR3 is 14 amino acids. CDR1 is SGHAT, CDR2 FQNNGV, per germline. The DNA for the CDR3 is TGTGCCAGCAGCTCGCTAGCGGGGAGGTCCGAGCAGTACTTC. Translation: CASSSLAGRSEQYF.

V usage is TRBV4-2 and J usage is TRBJ2-1; 11 bases map to TRBD1. V lost 3 bases, J lost 5 bases, and 9 bases stayed unmatched. The CDR3 runs 17 residues. Per germline, CDR1 LGHNA and CDR2 YNFKEQ. The CDR3 DNA is TGTGCCAGCAGCCAGGCTTCGGACAGGGGGCGCGACAATGAGCAGTTCTTC. This encodes CASSQASDRGRDNEQFF.

With respect to this clonotype: At one end the junction does not follow the germline gene, possibly because of a read error. The chain carries TRBV10-3 and TRBJ2-7; 13 bases are shared with TRBD2. Germline V gene lookup returns CDR1 ENHRY and CDR2 SYGVKD. This CDR3 region has 17 residues. The CDR3: CAIRRTSGSGWGNEQSF. DNA of the CDR3: TGTGCCATCAGGAGGACTAGCGGGAGTGGTTGGGGCAATGAGCAGTCCTTC.